The 7 T cell receptor beta chains below come from one sample, sequenced in a study of regulatory T cells in long-lasting Graves disease. Time point indicated: persistent/refractory GD, antithyroid drugs over 5 years with positive TRAb. The TCR library was made from RNA extracted from PBMCs. iRepertoire HTBI primers and Arm-PCR of CDR3 regions built TCR beta libraries. MiXCR, applied by TCRdb to the multiplex PCR reads, yields one record per CDR3 protein. This sample has hundreds of thousands of distinct CDR3 sequences, with less than 25% found just once. Sequenced material: peripheral blood mononuclear cells (PBMCs), taken when the disease was refractory, from a patient treated with antithyroid drugs. The receptors shown here come from a female donor with Graves disease.

This clonotype came up many times. The rearrangement joins TRBV27 to TRBJ1-1; 10 nucleotides line up with TRBD1. Per the germline V gene, CDR1 is MNHEY and CDR2 is SMNVEV (reference sequence). The length of the CDR3 is 12 residues. After removal of 8 bases from V and 3 bases from J, the junction contained 0 bases not matched to a gene. In DNA, the CDR3 is TGTGCCAGCGGACAGGGGGACACTGAAGCTTTCTTT. It yields the protein CASGQGDTEAFF.

This clonotype was picked up many times. The J gene is TRBJ2-6, the V gene TRBV28, with D hard to call. The CDR3 contains 15 residues. In germline, CDR1 is MDHEN, CDR2 SYDVKM. Trimming cost V 5 bases and J 0 bases, with 8 bases left between them. CDR3 loop: CASSPHGSGANVLTF. The DNA for the CDR3 is TGTGCCAGCAGTCCCCATGGCTCTGGGGCCAACGTCCTGACTTTC.

This clonotype was recorded many times. The chain combines TRBV19 with TRBJ2-7, with a possible D match to TRBD1 (6 bases). The V end was cut by 9 bases, the J end by 7 bases, with 16 bases between. The germline V gene encodes CDR1 LNHDA and CDR2 SQIVND (reference sequence). This CDR3 has 12 residues. For the CDR3, the DNA is TGTGCCAGCAGCACAACAGGGTTTGAGCAGTACTTC. Encoded protein: CASSTTGFEQYF.

This clonotype was picked up a small number of times. V and J are TRBV2 and TRBJ2-5; D tentatively reads TRBD1 or TRBD2 (6 bases each). The CDR3 length is 13 residues. Germline V gene lookup returns CDR1 SNHLY and CDR2 FYNNEI. Trimming pared 8 bases from V and 2 bases from J, leaving 12 bases between. The CDR3 loop reads CASGGTRQETQYF. As DNA, the CDR3 is TGTGCCAGCGGCGGGACACGTCAAGAGACCCAGTACTTC.

This clonotype was counted at least ten times. The V call is TRBV28, the J call TRBJ2-7; D is possibly TRBD1 or TRBD2 (5 bases each). This CDR3 comprises 15 residues. V was cut by 6 bases and J by 3 bases, with 18 bases left in between. Germline V gene lookup returns CDR1 MDHEN and CDR2 SYDVKM. CDR3 DNA sequence: TGTGCCAGCAGCCCTCACGGGGCAGCGAACTACGAGCAGTACTTC. As protein: CASSPHGAANYEQYF.

This clonotype was recorded many times. The genes are TRBV27 and TRBJ2-2, with no clear D. The germline V gene encodes CDR1 MNHEY and CDR2 SMNVEV (reference sequence). Trimming left V 6 bases short and J 4 bases short, with 12 bases between. The CDR3 consists of 14 residues. The CDR3, as DNA: TGTGCCAGCAGCCCGCCCGGCCTCACCGGGGAGCTGTTTTTT. As protein: CASSPPGLTGELFF.

This clonotype has a single count. CDR3 bases: TGCGCCAGCAGCCGAACAGGGGCTACTAACTATGGCTACACCTTC. This translates into CASSRTGATNYGYTF. V gene TRBV4-1 combines with J gene TRBJ1-2, with 7 bases lining up with TRBD1. The CDR3 is made up of 15 amino acids. Germline assignment: CDR1 MGHRA and CDR2 YSYEKL. V lost 4 bases, J lost 0 bases, and 5 bases stayed unmatched.